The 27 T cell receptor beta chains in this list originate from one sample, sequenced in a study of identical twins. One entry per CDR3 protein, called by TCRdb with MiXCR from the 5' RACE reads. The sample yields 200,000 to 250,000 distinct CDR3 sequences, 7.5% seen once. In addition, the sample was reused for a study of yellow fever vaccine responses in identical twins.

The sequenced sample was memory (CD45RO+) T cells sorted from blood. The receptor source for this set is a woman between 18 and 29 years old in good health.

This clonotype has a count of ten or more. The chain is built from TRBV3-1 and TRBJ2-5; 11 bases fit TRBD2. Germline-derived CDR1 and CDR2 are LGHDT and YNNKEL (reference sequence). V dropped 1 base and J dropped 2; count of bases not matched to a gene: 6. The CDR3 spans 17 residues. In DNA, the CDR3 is TGTGCCAGCAGCCAAGCGCTAGCGGGGGGCCGACAAGAGACCCAGTACTTC. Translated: CASSQALAGGRQETQYF.

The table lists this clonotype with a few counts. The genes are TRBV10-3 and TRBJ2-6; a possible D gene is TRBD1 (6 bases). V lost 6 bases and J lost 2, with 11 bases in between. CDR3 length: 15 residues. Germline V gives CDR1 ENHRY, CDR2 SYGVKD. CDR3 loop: CAIRGQRTGANVLTF. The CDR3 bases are TGTGCCATCAGAGGACAGAGAACTGGGGCCAACGTCCTGACTTTC.

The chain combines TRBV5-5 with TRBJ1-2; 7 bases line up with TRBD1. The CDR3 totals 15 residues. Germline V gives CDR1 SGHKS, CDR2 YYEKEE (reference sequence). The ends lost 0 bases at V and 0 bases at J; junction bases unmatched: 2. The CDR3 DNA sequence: TGTGCCAGCAGCTTGGGGGACAGCGCTAACTATGGCTACACCTTC. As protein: CASSLGDSANYGYTF.

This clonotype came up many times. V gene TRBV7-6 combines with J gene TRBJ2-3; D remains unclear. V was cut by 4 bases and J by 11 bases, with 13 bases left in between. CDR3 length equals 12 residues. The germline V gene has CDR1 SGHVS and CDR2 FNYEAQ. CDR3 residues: CASSSRAEKQYF. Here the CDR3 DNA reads TGTGCCAGCAGCTCCAGAGCCGAAAAGCAGTATTTT. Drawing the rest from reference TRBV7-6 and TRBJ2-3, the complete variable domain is GAGVSQSPRYKVTKRGQDVALRCDPISGHVSLYWYRQALGQGPEFLTYFNYEAQQDKSGLPNDRFSAERPEGSISTLTIQRTEQRDSAMYRCASSSRAEKQYFGPGTRLTVL.

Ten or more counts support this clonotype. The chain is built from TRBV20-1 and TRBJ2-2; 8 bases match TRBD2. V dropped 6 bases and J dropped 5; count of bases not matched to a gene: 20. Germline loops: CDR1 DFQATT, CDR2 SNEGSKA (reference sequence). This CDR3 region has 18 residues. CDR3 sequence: CSADYNFGGGRSTGELFF. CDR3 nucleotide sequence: TGCAGTGCAGATTACAACTTTGGTGGCGGGAGGAGTACCGGGGAGCTGTTTTTT.

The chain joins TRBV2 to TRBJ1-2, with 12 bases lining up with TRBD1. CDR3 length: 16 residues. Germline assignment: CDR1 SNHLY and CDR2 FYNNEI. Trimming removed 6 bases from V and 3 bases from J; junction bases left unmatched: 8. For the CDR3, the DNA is TGTGCCAGCAGGGCCAGGGACAGGGGGCGCGACTATGGCTACACCTTC. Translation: CASRARDRGRDYGYTF.

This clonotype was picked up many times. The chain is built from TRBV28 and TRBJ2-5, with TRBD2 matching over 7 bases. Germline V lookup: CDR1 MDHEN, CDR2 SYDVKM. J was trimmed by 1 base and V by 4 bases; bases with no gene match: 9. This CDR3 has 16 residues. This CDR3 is CASSSPAASGQETQYF. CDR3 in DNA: TGTGCCAGCAGTTCACCCGCGGCTAGCGGCCAAGAGACCCAGTACTTC.

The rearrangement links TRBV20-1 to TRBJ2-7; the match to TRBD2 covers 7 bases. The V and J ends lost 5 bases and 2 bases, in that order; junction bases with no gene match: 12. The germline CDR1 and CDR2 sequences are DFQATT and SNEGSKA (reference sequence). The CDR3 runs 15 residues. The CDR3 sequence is CSAASDSGLAYEQYF. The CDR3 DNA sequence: TGCAGTGCTGCATCCGATAGCGGGTTAGCCTACGAGCAGTACTTC.

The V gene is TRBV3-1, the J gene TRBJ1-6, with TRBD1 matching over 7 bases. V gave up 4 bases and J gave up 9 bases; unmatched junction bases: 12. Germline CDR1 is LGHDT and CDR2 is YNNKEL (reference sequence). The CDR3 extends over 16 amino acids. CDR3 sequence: CASSLAGLQGSSPLHF. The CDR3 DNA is TGTGCCAGCAGCCTTGCGGGACTACAGGGGAGTTCACCCCTCCACTTT.

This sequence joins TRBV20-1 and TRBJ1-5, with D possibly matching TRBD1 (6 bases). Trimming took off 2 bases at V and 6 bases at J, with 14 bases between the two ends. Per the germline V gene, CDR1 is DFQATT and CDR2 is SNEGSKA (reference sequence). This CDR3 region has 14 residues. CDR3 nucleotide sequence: TGCAGTGCTAGACCGGGGGGCTCCAGTCAGCCCCAGCATTTT. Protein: CSARPGGSSQPQHF.

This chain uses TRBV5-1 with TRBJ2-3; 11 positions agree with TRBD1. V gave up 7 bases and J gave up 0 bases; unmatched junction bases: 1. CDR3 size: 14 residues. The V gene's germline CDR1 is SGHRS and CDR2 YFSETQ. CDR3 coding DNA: TGCGCCAGCGGGACAGGGGGTAGCACAGATACGCAGTATTTT. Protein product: CASGTGGSTDTQYF.

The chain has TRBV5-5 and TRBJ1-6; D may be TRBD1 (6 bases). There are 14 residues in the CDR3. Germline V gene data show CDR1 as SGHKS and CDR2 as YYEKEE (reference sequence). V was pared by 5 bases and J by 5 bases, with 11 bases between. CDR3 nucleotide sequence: TGTGCCAGCAGGAGGGGGTGGGATAATTCACCCCTCCACTTT. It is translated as CASRRGWDNSPLHF. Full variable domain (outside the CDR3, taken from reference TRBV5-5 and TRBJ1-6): DAGVTQSPTHLIKTRGQQVTLRCSPISGHKSVSWYQQVLGQGPQFIFQYYEKEERGRGNFPDRFSARQFPNYSSELNVNALLLGDSALYLCASRRGWDNSPLHFGNGTRLTVT.

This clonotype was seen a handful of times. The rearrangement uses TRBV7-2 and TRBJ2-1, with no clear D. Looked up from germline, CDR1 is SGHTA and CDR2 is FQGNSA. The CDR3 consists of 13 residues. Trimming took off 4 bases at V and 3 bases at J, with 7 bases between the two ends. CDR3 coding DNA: TGTGCCAGCAGCTCCCCTGTCTACAATGAGCAGTTCTTC. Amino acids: CASSSPVYNEQFF.

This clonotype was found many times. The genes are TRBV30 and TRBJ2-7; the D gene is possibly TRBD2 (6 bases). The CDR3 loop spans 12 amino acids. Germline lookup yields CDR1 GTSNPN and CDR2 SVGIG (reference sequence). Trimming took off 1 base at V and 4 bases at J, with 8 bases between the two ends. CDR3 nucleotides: TGTGCCTGGAGTGCCGGGGGTTACGAGCAGTACTTC. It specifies CAWSAGGYEQYF.

CDR3 nucleotides: TGTGCCAGCAAGGAAGGTATGAGCAATCAGCCCCAGCATTTT. Translated: CASKEGMSNQPQHF. The V call is TRBV6-1, the J call TRBJ1-5; D not certain. The CDR3 covers 14 residues. V gave up 7 bases and J gave up 1 base, with 11 bases separating them. Looked up from germline, CDR1 is MNHNS and CDR2 is SASEGT.

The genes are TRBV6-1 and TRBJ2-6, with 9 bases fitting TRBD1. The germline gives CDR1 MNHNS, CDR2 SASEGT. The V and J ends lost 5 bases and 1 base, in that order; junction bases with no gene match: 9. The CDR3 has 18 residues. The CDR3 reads CASSRPGQGVSGANVLTF. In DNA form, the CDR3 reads TGTGCCAGCAGTAGACCGGGACAGGGAGTTTCTGGGGCCAACGTCCTGACTTTC.

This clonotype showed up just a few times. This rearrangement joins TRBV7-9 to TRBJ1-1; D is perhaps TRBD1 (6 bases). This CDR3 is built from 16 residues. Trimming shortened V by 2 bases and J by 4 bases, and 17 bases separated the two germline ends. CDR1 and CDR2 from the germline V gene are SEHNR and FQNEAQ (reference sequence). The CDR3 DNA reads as TGTGCCAGCAGCTTATTCACAGGGAGGGGAAGCACTGAAGCTTTCTTT. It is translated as CASSLFTGRGSTEAFF.

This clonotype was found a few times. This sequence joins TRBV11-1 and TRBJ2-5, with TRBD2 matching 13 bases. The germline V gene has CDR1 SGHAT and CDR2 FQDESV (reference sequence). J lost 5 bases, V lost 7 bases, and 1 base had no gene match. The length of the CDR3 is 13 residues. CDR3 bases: TGTGCCAGCACACTAGCGGGAGGGGAGACCCAGTACTTC. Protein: CASTLAGGETQYF.

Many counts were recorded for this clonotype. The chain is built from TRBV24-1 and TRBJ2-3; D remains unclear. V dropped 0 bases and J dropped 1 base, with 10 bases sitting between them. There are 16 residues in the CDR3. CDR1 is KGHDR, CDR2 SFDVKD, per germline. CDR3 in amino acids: CATSDLAPTCTDTQYF. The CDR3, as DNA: TGTGCCACCAGTGATTTGGCCCCGACCTGCACAGATACGCAGTATTTT.

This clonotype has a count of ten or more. This CDR3 reads CASSQDPSSGFQFF. As DNA, the CDR3 is TGCGCCAGCAGCCAAGATCCGAGTAGCGGGTTCCAGTTCTTC. The chain couples TRBV4-3 to TRBJ2-1; 7 nucleotides agree with TRBD2. The CDR3 extends over 14 amino acids. V lost 0 bases, J lost 13 bases, and 9 bases stayed unmatched. In germline, CDR1 is LGHNA, CDR2 YSLEER.

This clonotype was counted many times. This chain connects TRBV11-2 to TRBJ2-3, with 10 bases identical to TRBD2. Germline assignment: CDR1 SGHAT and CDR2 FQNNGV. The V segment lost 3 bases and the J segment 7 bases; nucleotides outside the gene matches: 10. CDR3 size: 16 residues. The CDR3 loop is CASSLALAGRPYTQYF. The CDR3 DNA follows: TGTGCCAGCAGCTTGGCACTAGCGGGGAGACCGTATACGCAGTATTTT. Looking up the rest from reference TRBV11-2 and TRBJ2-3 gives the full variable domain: EAGVAQSPRYKIIEKRQSVAFWCNPISGHATLYWYQQILGQGPKLLIQFQNNGVVDDSQLPKDRFSAERLKGVDSTLKIQPAKLEDSAVYLCASSLALAGRPYTQYFGPGTRLTVL.

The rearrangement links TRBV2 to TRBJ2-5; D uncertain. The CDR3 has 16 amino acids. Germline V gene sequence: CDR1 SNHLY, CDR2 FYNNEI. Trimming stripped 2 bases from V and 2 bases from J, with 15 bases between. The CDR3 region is CASSERSSLGQETQYF. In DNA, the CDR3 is TGTGCCAGCAGTGAAAGGTCTTCCCTGGGGCAAGAGACCCAGTACTTC.

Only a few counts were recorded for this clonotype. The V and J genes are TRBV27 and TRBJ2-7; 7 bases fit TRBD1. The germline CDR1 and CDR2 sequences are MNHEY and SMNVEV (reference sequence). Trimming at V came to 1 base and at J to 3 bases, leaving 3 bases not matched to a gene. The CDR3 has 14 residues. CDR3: CASSLLQGRYEQYF. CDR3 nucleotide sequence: TGTGCCAGCAGTTTATTACAGGGGCGCTACGAGCAGTACTTC.

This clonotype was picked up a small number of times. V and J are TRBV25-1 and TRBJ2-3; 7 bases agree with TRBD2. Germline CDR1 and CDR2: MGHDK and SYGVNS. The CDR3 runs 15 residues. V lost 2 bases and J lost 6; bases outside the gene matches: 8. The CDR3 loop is CASSENWREGDTQYF. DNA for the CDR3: TGTGCCAGCAGTGAAAACTGGAGGGAGGGTGATACGCAGTATTTT.

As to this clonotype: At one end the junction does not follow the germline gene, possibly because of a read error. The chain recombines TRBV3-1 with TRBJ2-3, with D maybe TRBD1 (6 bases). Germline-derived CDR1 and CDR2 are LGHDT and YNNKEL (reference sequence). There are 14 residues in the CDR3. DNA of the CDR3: TGTGCCAGCAGCCACGGGACAATGGCAGATACGCAGTGTTTT. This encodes CASSHGTMADTQCF.

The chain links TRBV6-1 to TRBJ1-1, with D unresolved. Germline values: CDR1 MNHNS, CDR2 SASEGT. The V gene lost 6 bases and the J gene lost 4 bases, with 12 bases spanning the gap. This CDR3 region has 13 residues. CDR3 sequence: CASRAVYITEAFF. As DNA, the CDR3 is TGTGCCAGCAGGGCAGTCTATATCACTGAAGCTTTCTTT.

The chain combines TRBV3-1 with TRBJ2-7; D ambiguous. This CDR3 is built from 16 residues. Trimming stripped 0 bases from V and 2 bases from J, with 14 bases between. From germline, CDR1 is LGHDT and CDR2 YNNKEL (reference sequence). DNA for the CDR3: TGTGCCAGCAGCCAAGAGCTTGGGTTCGCCCCCTACGAGCAGTACTTC. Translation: CASSQELGFAPYEQYF.